The present entry profiles one T cell receptor (beta chain) with its context. Antigen specificity is unknown. The V and J ends lost 6 bases and 7 bases respectively, with 18 bases between them. This CDR3 spans 15 amino acids. Germline lookup yields CDR1 SGHTA and CDR2 FQGNSA. Points from the study as a whole: The TCR gene usage of tumor memory CD4+ T cells clustered together with blood and lymph node memory CD4+ cells and with lymph node naive CD4+ cells.

Semi-nested PCR with Nested Universal Primer A followed constant-region reverse priming of full-length variable regions. TCRdb fed the 5' RACE reads into MiXCR, producing one record per CDR3 protein. The sample includes thousands of distinct CDR3 sequences, about three fifths of them seen just once. The sequence derives from a female donor with breast cancer. The sequencing sample was made of tumor-infiltrating memory CD4+ T cells sorted from the breast tumor. Subset noted: memory CD4+ T cells, CD4+CD45RO+CD25-. The chain employs TRBV7-2 and TRBJ2-2; the D gene is possibly TRBD1 (6 bases). The CDR3 region is CASSRDAGDGGELFF. The CDR3 nucleotides are TGTGCCAGCAGTCGTGACGCAGGGGACGGCGGGGAGCTGTTTTTT.